This T cell receptor beta chain originates from a study of blood T cell repertoires in COVID-19. About the research overall: Samples taken during acute and convalescent COVID-19 were collected in the United States, Italy and Spain. Sources were T cells, B-cell-depleted T cells, or PBMCs; the material itself was cDNA or gDNA.

In the original workflow: Amplification with reference gene primers provided the estimates of nucleated cell counts. Using immunoSEQ multiplex PCR, the repertoire was profiled, and TCRdb retains in-frame clones only, with some absent. V, J and clone size were drawn from that table, and D and trimming were deduced from the DNA. The sample includes 84,000 or so clones, just under 80% of them seen just once. Germline CDR1 reads SGHAT; CDR2 reads FQNNGV. This CDR3 region has 15 residues. V was pared by 5 bases and J by 0 bases, with 14 bases between. While infection was still active, Seattle patients were enrolled and then followed longitudinally.

Sequenced: peripheral blood. The chain recombines TRBV11-2 with TRBJ2-7; D is perhaps TRBD2 (5 bases). The TCR sequence derives from a man aged 70 or older with COVID-19, enrolled during active disease. The chain's CDR3 is CASSRNRDSSYEQYF. CDR3 in DNA: TGTGCCAGCAGCCGGAATCGGGATTCCTCCTACGAGCAGTACTTC.